Sequencing of this T cell receptor beta chain was carried out in a study of human T cells and chemical hapten exposure. Study information: Each patch test put 0.01% DPC on the upper back, and results were read at 6 days.

Trimming cost V 5 bases and J 3 bases, with 25 bases left between them. Germline V lookup: CDR1 SEHNR, CDR2 FQNEAQ (reference sequence). This CDR3 is 18 amino acids long. The study's findings and limits: Expanded TCRs formed significantly more large CDR3 similarity clusters than controls. After DPC sensitization, TCRs above 1 in 1000 frequency showed no change.

Time point indicated: patch test 2, 6 weeks after DPC sensitization. Treatment indicated: therapeutic diphenylcyclopropenone sensitization with weekly scalp DPC. This clonotype was seen only a few times. Its antigen is not known. Using its own MiXCR run on the RACE reads, TCRdb lists one record per CDR3 protein. Among tens of thousands of distinct CDR3 sequences listed, around 10% were seen once. This clonotype was obtained from a woman aged 45-65 years with alopecia areata. Some clones in this sample may be carry-over from other donors' samples. J is TRBJ1-1 and V is TRBV7-9, with D uncertain. The specimen comprised whole blood, sampled in connection with sensitization to the hapten diphenylcyclopropenone (DPC). As DNA, the CDR3 is TGTGCCAGCAGCGCCCGACACCGGGTCGATGAAAGGGACACTGAAGCTTTCTTT. Amino acid sequence: CASSARHRVDERDTEAFF.